This T cell receptor beta chain was captured in a study of a mutant IDH1 vaccine in newly diagnosed glioma. Study at large: Vaccination began 4-6 weeks post radiotherapy alone, or with temozolomide cycles. General observations from the study: Pseudoprogression appeared independent of alterations in top peripheral clonotypes.

A note on this clone: Its specificity is not known.

Germline assignment: CDR1 MGHRA and CDR2 YSYEKL. Trimming removed 1 base at V and 3 bases at J, with 12 bases between. The CDR3 is 15 residues long. The time point here: week 5, during vaccination. Every vaccination contained 300 ug of the mutant IDH1 20-mer peptide and was paired with topical imiquimod. TCRdb keeps only in-frame clones here, not all; method: immunoSEQ multiplex PCR. The sample yields around 58,000 clones, about 81% seen once. This clonotype originated in a young man with glioma. The V call is TRBV4-1, the J call TRBJ1-2; a possible D gene is TRBD1 (6 bases). The sequenced sample was PBMCs, obtained from a glioma patient whose treatment included an IDH1 peptide vaccine. The CDR3 region has the DNA TGCGCCAGCAGCCAAGGACAGGTAGGAGACTATGGCTACACCTTC. This gives the protein CASSQGQVGDYGYTF.